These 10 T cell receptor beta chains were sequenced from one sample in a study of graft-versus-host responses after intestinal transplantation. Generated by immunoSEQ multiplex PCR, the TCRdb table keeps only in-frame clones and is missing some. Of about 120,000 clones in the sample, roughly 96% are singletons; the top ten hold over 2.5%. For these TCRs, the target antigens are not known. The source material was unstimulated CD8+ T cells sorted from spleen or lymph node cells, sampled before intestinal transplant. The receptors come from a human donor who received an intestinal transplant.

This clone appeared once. CDR3 residues: CASSSEREKDNEQFF. As DNA, the CDR3 is TGTGCCAGCAGTTCTGAGCGGGAGAAAGACAATGAGCAGTTCTTC. This rearrangement joins TRBV27 to TRBJ2-1; 8 bases agree with TRBD2. This CDR3 is 15 amino acids long. Germline CDR1 MNHEY, CDR2 SMNVEV (reference sequence). V lost 4 bases, J lost 5 bases, and 7 bases stayed unmatched.

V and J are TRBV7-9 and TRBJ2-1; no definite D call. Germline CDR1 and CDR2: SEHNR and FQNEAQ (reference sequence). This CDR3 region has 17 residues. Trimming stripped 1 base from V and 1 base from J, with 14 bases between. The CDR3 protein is CASSLGVELESYNEQFF. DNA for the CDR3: TGTGCCAGCAGCTTAGGAGTAGAGTTAGAATCCTACAATGAGCAGTTCTTC.

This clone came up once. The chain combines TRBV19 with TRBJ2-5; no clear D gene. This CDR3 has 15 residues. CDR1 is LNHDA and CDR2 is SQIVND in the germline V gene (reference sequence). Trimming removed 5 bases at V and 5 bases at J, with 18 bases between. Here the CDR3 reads CASSEQEDLRETQYF. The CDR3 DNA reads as TGTGCCAGTAGTGAGCAAGAGGACCTTCGGGAGACCCAGTACTTC. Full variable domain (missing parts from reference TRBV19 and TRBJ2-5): DGGITQSPKYLFRKEGQNVTLSCEQNLNHDAMYWYRQDPGQGLRLIYYSQIVNDFQKGDIAEGYSVSREKKESFPLTVTSAQKNPTAFYLCASSEQEDLRETQYFGPGTRLLVL.

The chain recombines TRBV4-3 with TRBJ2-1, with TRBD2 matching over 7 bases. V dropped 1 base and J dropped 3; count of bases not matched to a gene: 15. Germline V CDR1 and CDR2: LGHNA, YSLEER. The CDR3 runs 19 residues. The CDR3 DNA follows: TGCGCCAGCAGCCAAGGGGTTCTGGGGAGGGAGGGGTTCTACAATGAGCAGTTCTTC. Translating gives CASSQGVLGREGFYNEQFF.

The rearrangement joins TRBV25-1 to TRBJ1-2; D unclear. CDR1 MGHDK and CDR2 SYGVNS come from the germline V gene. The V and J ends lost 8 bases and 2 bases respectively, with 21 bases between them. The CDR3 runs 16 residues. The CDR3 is CASAPGPDAKNYGYTF. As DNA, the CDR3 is TGTGCCAGCGCTCCCGGCCCCGATGCGAAAAACTATGGCTACACCTTC.

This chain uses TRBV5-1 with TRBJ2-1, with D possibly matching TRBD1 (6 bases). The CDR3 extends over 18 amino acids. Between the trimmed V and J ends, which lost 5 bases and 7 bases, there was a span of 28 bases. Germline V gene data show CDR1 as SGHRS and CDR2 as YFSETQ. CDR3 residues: CASRQYGMGYREGNEQFF. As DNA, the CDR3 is TGCGCCAGCAGACAGTACGGGATGGGGTACAGGGAAGGAAATGAGCAGTTCTTC.

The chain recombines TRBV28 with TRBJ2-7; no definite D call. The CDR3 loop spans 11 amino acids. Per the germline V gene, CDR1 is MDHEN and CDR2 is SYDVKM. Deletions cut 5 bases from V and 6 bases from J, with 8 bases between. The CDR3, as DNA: TGTGCCAGCAGTCTTCTGCGCGAGCAGTACTTC. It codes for CASSLLREQYF.

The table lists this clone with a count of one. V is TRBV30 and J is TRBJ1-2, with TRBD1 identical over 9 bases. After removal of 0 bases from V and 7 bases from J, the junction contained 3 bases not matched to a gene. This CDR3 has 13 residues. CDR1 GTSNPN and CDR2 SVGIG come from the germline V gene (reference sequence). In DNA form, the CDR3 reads TGTGCCTGGAGTGTACAGGGGGCAAGTGGCTACACCTTC. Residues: CAWSVQGASGYTF.

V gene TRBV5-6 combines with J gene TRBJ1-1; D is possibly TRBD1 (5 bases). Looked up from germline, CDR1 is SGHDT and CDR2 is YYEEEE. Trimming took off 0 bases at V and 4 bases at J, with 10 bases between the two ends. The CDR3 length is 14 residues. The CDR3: CASSLAVTVTEAFF. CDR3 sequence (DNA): TGTGCCAGCAGCTTGGCCGTGACAGTCACTGAAGCTTTCTTT.

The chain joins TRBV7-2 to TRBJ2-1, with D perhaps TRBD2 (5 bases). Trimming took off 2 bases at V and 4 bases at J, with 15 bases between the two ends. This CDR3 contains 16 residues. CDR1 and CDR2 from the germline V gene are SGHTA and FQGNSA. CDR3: CASSLLAGALYNEQFF. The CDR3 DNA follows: TGTGCCAGCAGCTTACTGGCGGGCGCATTGTACAATGAGCAGTTCTTC.